This T cell receptor (beta chain) was recorded in a study of blood T cell repertoires in COVID-19. Study details: Collection of acute and convalescent COVID-19 samples took place in the United States, Italy and Spain. Sample material is recorded as cDNA or gDNA derived from T cells, B-cell-depleted T cells, or PBMCs.

Authors' methods: Estimation of nucleated cell counts was performed using reference gene primer amplification. This table comes from immunoSEQ multiplex PCR, and its TCRdb copy is limited to in-frame clones, with some not included. Clonal size and the V and J genes are those of that table, whereas D and trimming came from the DNA. Among some 190,000 clones listed, 75% to 85% were seen once. The germline V gene encodes CDR1 SGHRS and CDR2 YFSETQ. V dropped 0 bases and J dropped 6 bases, with 13 bases sitting between them. This CDR3 has 16 amino acids. Ages ranged from about 18 to 100 years, with residence in approximately 23 US areas.

The chain joins TRBV5-1 to TRBJ1-6; D call uncertain. Sequencing input: PBMCs or T cells enriched from blood (not recorded which). The sequence was obtained from a woman between 45 and 65 years old with acute COVID-19. CDR3 nucleotides: TGCGCCAGCAGCTTGGTCGCCAGCGGGAGTAATTCACCCCTCCACTTT. It encodes CASSLVASGSNSPLHF.